One sample yielded the 13 T cell receptor beta chains listed below, sequenced in a study of shared clonotypes between healthy human individuals. Sequenced by immunoSEQ multiplex PCR; TCRdb stores in-frame clones only, minus some. Of about 2.5 million clones detected, just under 95% appear once; the ten largest clones hold roughly 0.34%. Sequenced sample: naive CD4+ T cells from PBMCs. Subset meaning: CD45RA+ positively selected. The receptors originated from a man younger than 35 in good health. Some clones in this sample may be carry-over from other donors' samples.

This clone occurred once. The CDR3 protein is CASSFPGTPVQYF. The CDR3 DNA sequence: TGTGCCAGCAGCTTCCCCGGGACACCCGTTCAGTACTTC. V and J are TRBV11-1 and TRBJ2-4; D perhaps matches TRBD1 (6 bases). V was cut by 3 bases and J by 11 bases, with 14 bases left in between. The germline V gene encodes CDR1 SGHAT and CDR2 FQDESV (reference sequence). CDR3 size: 13 residues.

The chain employs TRBV7-9 and TRBJ2-7; TRBD2 is a possible D gene (6 bases). This CDR3 is 15 amino acids long. The V end lost 5 bases, the J end lost 3 bases, and 17 bases lay between the germline ends. Per germline, CDR1 SEHNR and CDR2 FQNEAQ (reference sequence). CDR3 protein: CASSPGTPPRYEQYF. The CDR3 nucleotides read TGTGCCAGCAGCCCTGGGACTCCCCCCCGCTACGAGCAGTACTTC.

This chain links TRBV6-1 with TRBJ2-7, with D perhaps being TRBD1 or TRBD2 (7 bases each). CDR1 MNHNS and CDR2 SASEGT come from the germline V gene. V dropped 10 bases and J dropped 5 bases, with 24 bases sitting between them. CDR3 length: 15 residues. The CDR3: CATRGLGGRAHEQYF. The DNA of the CDR3 is TGTGCCACCAGGGGGTTGGGCGGGAGAGCCCACGAGCAGTACTTC.

The sample holds a few counts of this clone. The chain joins TRBV28 to TRBJ1-2; no clear D gene. Germline values: CDR1 MDHEN, CDR2 SYDVKM. The CDR3 contains 13 residues. V dropped 10 bases and J dropped 1 base, with 13 bases sitting between them. CDR3 in amino acids: CATSSTFNYGYTF. The DNA for the CDR3 is TGTGCCACTTCGTCCACATTTAACTATGGCTACACCTTC.

This clone appeared once. The chain combines TRBV6-6 with TRBJ1-1; possibly TRBD1 for D (5 bases). Germline CDR1 reads MNHNY; CDR2 reads SVGAGI (reference sequence). This CDR3 has 15 amino acids. V was cut by 7 bases and J by 5 bases, with 20 bases left in between. CDR3: CASNRLTGRITEAFF. The CDR3 bases are TGTGCCAGCAATCGACTAACAGGTAGAATAACTGAAGCTTTCTTT.

The chain is built from TRBV28 and TRBJ2-7, with D uncertain. CDR1 is MDHEN, CDR2 SYDVKM, per germline. Between the trimmed V and J ends, which lost 6 bases and 0 bases, there was a span of 15 bases. This CDR3 is 15 amino acids long. In nucleotides, the CDR3 is TGTGCCAGCAGCACCTCTTCTACCTCCTCCTACGAGCAGTACTTC. It encodes CASSTSSTSSYEQYF.

The chain's CDR3 is CASSFWGAQDGYTF. The CDR3, as DNA: TGTGCCAGCAGTTTTTGGGGGGCTCAGGATGGCTACACCTTC. The gene calls are TRBV27 and TRBJ1-2; tentative D call: TRBD1 (6 bases). The germline CDR1 and CDR2 sequences are MNHEY and SMNVEV (reference sequence). Trimming shortened V by 3 bases and J by 6 bases, and 14 bases separated the two germline ends. This CDR3 is built from 14 residues.

The V call is TRBV5-1, the J call TRBJ1-4; D perhaps matches TRBD1 (5 bases). Per germline, CDR1 SGHRS and CDR2 YFSETQ. V was clipped by 0 bases and J by 7 bases, with 7 bases between them. The CDR3 spans 13 residues. CDR3 coding DNA: TGCGCCAGCAGCTTGGGACAGACTGAAAAACTGTTTTTT. This gives the protein CASSLGQTEKLFF. The variable domain in full, with the rest retrieved from reference TRBV5-1 and TRBJ1-4, is KAGVTQTPRYLIKTRGQQVTLSCSPISGHRSVSWYQQTPGQGLQFLFEYFSETQRNKGNFPGRFSGRQFSNSRSEMNVSTLELGDSALYLCASSLGQTEKLFFGSGTQLSVL.

The CDR3 region has the DNA TGTGCCAGCAGCCTACCAGCGGGAGGGTCCTACGAGCAGTACTTC. It codes for CASSLPAGGSYEQYF. The gene calls are TRBV11-2 and TRBJ2-7, with 10 bases lining up with TRBD2. CDR3 size: 15 residues. The V and J ends lost 5 bases and 1 base, in that order; junction bases with no gene match: 5. Per the germline V gene, CDR1 is SGHAT and CDR2 is FQNNGV.

This chain joins TRBV2 and TRBJ1-6, with D possibly being TRBD1 (5 bases). The V end was cut by 5 bases, the J end by 10 bases, with 18 bases between. CDR1 is SNHLY, CDR2 FYNNEI, per germline. The CDR3 sequence is 15 residues long. CDR3 amino acids: CASSQEGFLRSPLHF. As DNA, the CDR3 is TGTGCCAGCAGTCAAGAGGGGTTTTTAAGGTCACCCCTCCACTTT.

The gene calls are TRBV5-1 and TRBJ2-2; 11 nucleotides match TRBD2. The germline gives CDR1 SGHRS, CDR2 YFSETQ. The junction had 4 bases not matched to a gene; V was cut back by 5 bases and J by 4 bases. This CDR3 region has 15 residues. CDR3 residues: CASRTSGRITGELFF. In nucleotides, the CDR3 is TGCGCCAGCAGAACTAGCGGGAGAATCACCGGGGAGCTGTTTTTT. Using reference TRBV5-1 and TRBJ2-2 for the parts outside the CDR3, the full variable domain is KAGVTQTPRYLIKTRGQQVTLSCSPISGHRSVSWYQQTPGQGLQFLFEYFSETQRNKGNFPGRFSGRQFSNSRSEMNVSTLELGDSALYLCASRTSGRITGELFFGEGSRLTVL.

The chain joins TRBV28 to TRBJ1-5; 7 nucleotides align to TRBD1. With V trimmed by 6 bases and J by 5 bases, 4 bases remained unmatched. Germline CDR1 and CDR2: MDHEN and SYDVKM. The CDR3 is 13 amino acids. CDR3 residues: CASRDRVDQPQHF. The CDR3 DNA reads as TGTGCCAGCAGAGACAGGGTAGATCAGCCCCAGCATTTT.

The V and J genes are TRBV5-6 and TRBJ2-3; D not resolved. Germline values: CDR1 SGHDT, CDR2 YYEEEE. This CDR3 spans 12 amino acids. V dropped 4 bases and J dropped 6 bases, with 9 bases sitting between them. CDR3: CASSETSDTQYF. In DNA form, the CDR3 reads TGTGCCAGCAGCGAGACATCGGATACGCAGTATTTT.